The 11 T cell receptor beta chains reported below all come from one sample, sequenced in a study of blood T cell repertoires in COVID-19. Libraries were prepared by immunoSEQ multiplex PCR; TCRdb keeps only in-frame clonotypes and omits some of them. The profile shows about 100,000 clones, just over 90% of them singletons. Sequenced material: peripheral blood. These receptors all stem from a man over 45 with active COVID-19.

The CDR3 here is CASSLWGTNGYTF. In DNA form, the CDR3 reads TGTGCCAGCAGCTTATGGGGGACAAATGGCTACACCTTC. The gene calls are TRBV11-2 and TRBJ1-2; possible D gene TRBD1, 6 bases. Trimming shortened V by 2 bases and J by 6 bases, and 10 bases separated the two germline ends. Germline-derived CDR1 and CDR2 are SGHAT and FQNNGV. The CDR3 spans 13 residues.

This clone was seen only once. CDR3 amino acids: CASSPTSGLYTDTQYF. The CDR3 DNA sequence: TGTGCCAGCAGCCCCACTAGCGGCCTTTACACAGATACGCAGTATTTT. The gene calls are TRBV3-1 (or the pseudogene TRBV3-2) and TRBJ2-3, with 8 bases identical to TRBD2. With V trimmed by 4 bases and J by 2 bases, 8 bases remained unmatched. Germline V lookup: CDR1 LGHDT, CDR2 YNNKEL (reference sequence). The CDR3 extends over 16 amino acids.

J is TRBJ1-1 and V is TRBV7-8, with TRBD1 matching over 8 bases. The CDR3 loop spans 12 amino acids. In germline, CDR1 is SGHVS, CDR2 FQNEAQ. Unmatched junction bases numbered 1, after V lost 5 bases and J lost 5 bases. The CDR3 is CASSRQGTEAFF. CDR3 nucleotide sequence: TGTGCCAGCAGCCGACAGGGGACTGAAGCTTTCTTT.

V gene TRBV19 combines with J gene TRBJ1-5; no reliable D call. Germline V gene data show CDR1 as LNHDA and CDR2 as SQIVND (reference sequence). Trimming stripped 3 bases from V and 0 bases from J, with 12 bases between. The CDR3 is 16 residues long. CDR3 in DNA: TGTGCCAGTAGTATCGGGATATTTCATAGCAATCAGCCCCAGCATTTT. Its translation: CASSIGIFHSNQPQHF.

The chain carries TRBV2 and TRBJ2-7; possibly TRBD2 for D (5 bases). The V gene's germline CDR1 is SNHLY and CDR2 FYNNEI. The CDR3 is 15 amino acids. V was shortened by 6 bases and J by 0 bases, with 15 bases between the two germline ends. The CDR3 loop is CASSPQRMSSYEQYV. The CDR3 DNA follows: TGTGCCAGCAGCCCTCAGCGGATGAGCTCCTACGAGCAGTACGTC.

The rearrangement uses TRBV9 and TRBJ2-1; 10 nucleotides line up with TRBD2. V shed 3 bases, J shed 0 bases, and the junction held 6 bases outside the gene matches. The germline CDR1 and CDR2 sequences are SGDLS and YYNGEE. This CDR3 region has 17 residues. CDR3 region: CASSGGTSVSSYNEQFF. CDR3 nucleotide sequence: TGTGCCAGCAGCGGAGGGACTAGCGTAAGCTCCTACAATGAGCAGTTCTTC.

The chain carries TRBV19 and TRBJ2-5, with 7 bases identical to TRBD1. CDR3 length equals 13 residues. In germline, CDR1 is LNHDA, CDR2 SQIVND (reference sequence). V gave up 5 bases and J gave up 3 bases; unmatched junction bases: 3. Here the CDR3 reads CASSPTGEETQYF. In DNA, the CDR3 is TGTGCCAGTAGTCCAACAGGGGAAGAGACCCAGTACTTC.

This clone was seen just once. The chain links TRBV4-1 to TRBJ2-2; D is unresolved. The CDR3 totals 15 residues. From germline, CDR1 is MGHRA and CDR2 YSYEKL. Trimming removed 0 bases from V and 2 bases from J, with 7 bases in between. CDR3 nucleotides: TGCGCCAGCAGCCAAGAAACAGCTAACACCGGGGAGCTGTTTTTT. Its protein product is CASSQETANTGELFF.

This sequence joins TRBV4-1 and TRBJ1-1; no reliable D call. V lost 1 base to trimming and J lost 1 base, with 7 bases between them. The CDR3 is made up of 14 amino acids. Germline values: CDR1 MGHRA, CDR2 YSYEKL. CDR3 residues: CASSQGPGNTEAFF. In DNA form, the CDR3 reads TGCGCCAGCAGCCAAGGCCCGGGGAACACTGAAGCTTTCTTT.

CDR3 DNA sequence: TGCGCCAGCAGCCAAGAAGGCAGAGCGTCTGGGGCCAACGTCCTGACTTTC. This encodes CASSQEGRASGANVLTF. The rearrangement links TRBV4-1 to TRBJ2-6; D gene unclear. The V gene lost 0 bases and the J gene lost 1 base, with 10 bases spanning the gap. The CDR3 covers 17 residues. Germline lookup yields CDR1 MGHRA and CDR2 YSYEKL.

The CDR3 sequence: CASSQEVGRVFQETQYF. The CDR3 coding sequence is TGCGCCAGCAGCCAAGAAGTGGGCAGGGTGTTTCAAGAGACCCAGTACTTC. The J gene is TRBJ2-5, the V gene TRBV4-1, with TRBD1 as a possible D gene (5 bases). V dropped 0 bases and J dropped 2 bases, with 16 bases sitting between them. Germline CDR1 is MGHRA and CDR2 is YSYEKL. The CDR3 covers 17 residues.